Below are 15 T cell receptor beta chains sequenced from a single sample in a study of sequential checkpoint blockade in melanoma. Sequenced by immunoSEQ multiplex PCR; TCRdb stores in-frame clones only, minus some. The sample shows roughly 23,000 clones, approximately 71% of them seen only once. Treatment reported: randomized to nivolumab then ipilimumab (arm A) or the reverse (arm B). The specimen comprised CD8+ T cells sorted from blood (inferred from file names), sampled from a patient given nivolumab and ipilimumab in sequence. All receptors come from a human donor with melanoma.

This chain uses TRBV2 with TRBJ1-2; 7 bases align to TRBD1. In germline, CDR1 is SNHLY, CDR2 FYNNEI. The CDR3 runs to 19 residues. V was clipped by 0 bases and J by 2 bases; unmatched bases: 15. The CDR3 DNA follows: TGTGCCAGCAGTGAAGCGCTCCTGTATATTTCGGGACAGAACTATGGCTACACCTTC. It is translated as CASSEALLYISGQNYGYTF. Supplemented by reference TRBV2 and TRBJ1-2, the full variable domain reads EPEVTQTPSHQVTQMGQEVILRCVPISNHLYFYWYRQILGQKVEFLVSFYNNEISEKSEIFDDQFSVERPDGSNFTLKIRSTKLEDSAMYFCASSEALLYISGQNYGYTFGSGTRLTVV.

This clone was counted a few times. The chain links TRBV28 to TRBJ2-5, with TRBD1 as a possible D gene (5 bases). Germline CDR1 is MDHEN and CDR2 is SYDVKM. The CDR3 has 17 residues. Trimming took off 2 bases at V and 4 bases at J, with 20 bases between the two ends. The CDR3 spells CASSLRAGHLVGETQYF. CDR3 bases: TGTGCCAGCAGTTTACGGGCAGGGCATCTCGTCGGAGAGACCCAGTACTTC. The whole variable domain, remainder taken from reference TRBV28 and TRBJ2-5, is DVKVTQSSRYLVKRTGEKVFLECVQDMDHENMFWYRQDPGLGLRLIYFSYDVKMKEKGDIPEGYSVSREKKERFSLILESASTNQTSMYLCASSLRAGHLVGETQYFGPGTRLLVL.

The CDR3 protein is CASSSGNRELFF. CDR3 coding DNA: TGTGCCAGCAGCTCCGGTAACCGGGAGCTGTTTTTT. V is TRBV11-2 and J is TRBJ2-2; no reliable D call. Trimming removed 4 bases from V and 9 bases from J, with 9 bases in between. The germline CDR1 and CDR2 sequences are SGHAT and FQNNGV. This CDR3 is built from 12 residues.

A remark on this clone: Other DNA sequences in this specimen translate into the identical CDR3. CDR3 nucleotide sequence: TGTGCCAGCACTAGACTAGCGGTCATCGGGGAGCTGTTTTTT. Its translation is CASTRLAVIGELFF. J is TRBJ2-2 and V is TRBV7-9; TRBD2 aligns across 9 bases. Germline CDR1 and CDR2: SEHNR and FQNEAQ (reference sequence). The junction had 7 bases not matched to a gene; V was cut back by 7 bases and J by 7 bases. The CDR3 consists of 14 residues.

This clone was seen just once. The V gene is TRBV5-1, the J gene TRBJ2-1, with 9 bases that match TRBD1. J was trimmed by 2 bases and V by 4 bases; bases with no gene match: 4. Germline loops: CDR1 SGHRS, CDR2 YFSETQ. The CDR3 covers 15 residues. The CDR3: CASSQDRGPYNEQFF. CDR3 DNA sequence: TGCGCCAGCAGCCAGGACAGGGGCCCCTACAATGAGCAGTTCTTC.

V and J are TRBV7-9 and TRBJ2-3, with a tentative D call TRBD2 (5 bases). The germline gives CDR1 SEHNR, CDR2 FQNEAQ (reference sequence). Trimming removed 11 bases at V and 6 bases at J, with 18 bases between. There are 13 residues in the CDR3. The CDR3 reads CAEGVSVVDTQYF. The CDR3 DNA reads TGTGCCGAGGGAGTTTCGGTGGTGGATACGCAGTATTTT.

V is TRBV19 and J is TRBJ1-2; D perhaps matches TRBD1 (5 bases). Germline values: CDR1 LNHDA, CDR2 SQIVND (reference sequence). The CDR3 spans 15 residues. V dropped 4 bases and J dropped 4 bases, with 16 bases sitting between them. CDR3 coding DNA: TGTGCCAGTAGTACCCTGACAGTGGCGCGCTATGGCTACACCTTC. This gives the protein CASSTLTVARYGYTF.

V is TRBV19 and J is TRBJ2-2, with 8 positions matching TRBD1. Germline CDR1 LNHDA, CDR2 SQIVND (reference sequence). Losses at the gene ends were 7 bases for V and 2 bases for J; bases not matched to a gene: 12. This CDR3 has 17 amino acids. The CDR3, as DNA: TGTGCCAGTACCAAAATTTTCGGGACAGGTAACACCGGGGAGCTGTTTTTT. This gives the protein CASTKIFGTGNTGELFF.

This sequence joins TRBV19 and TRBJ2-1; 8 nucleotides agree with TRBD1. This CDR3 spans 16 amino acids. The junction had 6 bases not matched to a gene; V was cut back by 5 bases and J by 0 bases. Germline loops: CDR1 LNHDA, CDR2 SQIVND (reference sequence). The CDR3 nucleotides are TGTGCCAGTAGTTCTCAGGGGGCGATCTCCTACAATGAGCAGTTCTTC. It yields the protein CASSSQGAISYNEQFF.

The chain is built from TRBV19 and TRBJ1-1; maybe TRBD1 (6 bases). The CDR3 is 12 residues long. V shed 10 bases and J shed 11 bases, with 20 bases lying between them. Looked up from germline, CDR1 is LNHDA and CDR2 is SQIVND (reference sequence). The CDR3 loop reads CATKTRDMKAFF. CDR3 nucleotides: TGTGCCACCAAGACACGGGACATGAAGGCTTTCTTT.

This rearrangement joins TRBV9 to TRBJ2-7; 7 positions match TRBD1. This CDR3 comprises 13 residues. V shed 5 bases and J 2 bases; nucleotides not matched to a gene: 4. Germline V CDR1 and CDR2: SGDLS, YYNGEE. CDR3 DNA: TGTGCCAGCAGTTGGACAGGTACCTACGAGCAGTACGTC. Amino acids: CASSWTGTYEQYV.

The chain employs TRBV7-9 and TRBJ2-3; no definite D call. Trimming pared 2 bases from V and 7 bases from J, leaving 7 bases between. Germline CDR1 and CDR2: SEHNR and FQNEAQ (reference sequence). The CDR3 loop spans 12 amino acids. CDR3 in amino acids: CASSLTANTQYF. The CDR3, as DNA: TGTGCCAGCAGCTTAACAGCCAATACGCAGTATTTT.

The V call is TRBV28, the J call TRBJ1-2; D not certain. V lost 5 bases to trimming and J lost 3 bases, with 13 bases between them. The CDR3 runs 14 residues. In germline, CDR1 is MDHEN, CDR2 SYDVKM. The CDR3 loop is CASSPHRLDYGYTF. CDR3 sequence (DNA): TGTGCCAGCAGTCCCCATAGACTCGACTATGGCTACACCTTC.

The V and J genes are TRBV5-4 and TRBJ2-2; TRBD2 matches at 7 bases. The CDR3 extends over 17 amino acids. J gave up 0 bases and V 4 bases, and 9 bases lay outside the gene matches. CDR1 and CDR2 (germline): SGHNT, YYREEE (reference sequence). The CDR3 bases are TGTGCCAGCAGCCCTGCTTTTGCGGGGGCGAACACCGGGGAGCTGTTTTTT. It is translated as CASSPAFAGANTGELFF.

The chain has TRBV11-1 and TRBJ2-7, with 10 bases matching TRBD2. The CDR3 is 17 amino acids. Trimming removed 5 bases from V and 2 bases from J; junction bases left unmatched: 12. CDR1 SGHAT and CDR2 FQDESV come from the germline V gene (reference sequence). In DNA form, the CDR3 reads TGTGCCAGCAGCGTCGCGAGAGGGCTAGCGGGGGCCTACGAGCAGTACTTC. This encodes CASSVARGLAGAYEQYF.